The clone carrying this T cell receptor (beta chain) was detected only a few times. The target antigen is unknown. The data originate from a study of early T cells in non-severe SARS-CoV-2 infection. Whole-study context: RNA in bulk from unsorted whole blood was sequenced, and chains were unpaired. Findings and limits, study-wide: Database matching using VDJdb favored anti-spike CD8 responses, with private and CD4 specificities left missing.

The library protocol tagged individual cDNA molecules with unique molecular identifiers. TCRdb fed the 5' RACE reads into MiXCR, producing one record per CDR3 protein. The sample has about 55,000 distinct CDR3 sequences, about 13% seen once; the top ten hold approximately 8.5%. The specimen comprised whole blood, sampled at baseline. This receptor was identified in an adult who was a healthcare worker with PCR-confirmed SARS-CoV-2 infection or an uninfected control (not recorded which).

The CDR3 here is CASSFRSSNEQFF. DNA for the CDR3: TGTGCCAGCAGCTTCCGCTCTAGCAATGAGCAGTTCTTC. The chain recombines TRBV7-8 with TRBJ2-1; D is unclear. CDR1 and CDR2 (germline): SGHVS, FQNEAQ. This CDR3 is 13 amino acids long. Trimming cost V 3 bases and J 6 bases, with 9 bases left between them.